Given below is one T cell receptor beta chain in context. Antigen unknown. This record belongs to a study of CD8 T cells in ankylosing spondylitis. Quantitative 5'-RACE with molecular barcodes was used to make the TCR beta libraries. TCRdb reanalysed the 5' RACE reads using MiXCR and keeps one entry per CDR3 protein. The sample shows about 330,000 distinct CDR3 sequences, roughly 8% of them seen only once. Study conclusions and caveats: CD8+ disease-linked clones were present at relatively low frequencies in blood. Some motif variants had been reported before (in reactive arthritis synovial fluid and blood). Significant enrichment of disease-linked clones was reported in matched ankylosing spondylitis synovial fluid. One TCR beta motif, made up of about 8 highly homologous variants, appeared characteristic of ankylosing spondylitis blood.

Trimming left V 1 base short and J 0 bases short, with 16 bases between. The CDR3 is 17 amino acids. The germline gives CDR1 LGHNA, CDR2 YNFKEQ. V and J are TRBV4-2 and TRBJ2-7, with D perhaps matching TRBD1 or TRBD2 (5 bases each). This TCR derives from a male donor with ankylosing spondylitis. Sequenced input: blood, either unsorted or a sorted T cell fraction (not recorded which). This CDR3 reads CASSQVWLDGTSYEQYF. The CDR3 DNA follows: TGTGCCAGCAGCCAAGTATGGCTGGACGGGACCTCCTACGAGCAGTACTTC.